The 13 T cell receptor beta chains given below trace back to one sample, sequenced in a study of ipilimumab plus nivolumab after autologous stem cell transplantation. Data came from immunoSEQ multiplex PCR; TCRdb stores just in-frame clones and leaves some out. The sample lists fewer than 30,000 clones, just over 85% occurring once. Sequenced here: PBMCs, sampled in a trial of ipilimumab plus nivolumab as post-transplant consolidation. The receptor set was obtained from a male donor with diffuse large B-cell lymphoma.

V gene TRBV16 combines with J gene TRBJ2-7; tentative D call: TRBD2 (5 bases). Trimming removed 2 bases at V and 3 bases at J, with 5 bases between. CDR1 is KGHSY, CDR2 FQNENV, per germline. The CDR3 spans 12 residues. The CDR3 region is CASSQRGYEQYF. DNA for the CDR3: TGTGCCAGCAGCCAACGGGGCTACGAGCAGTACTTC.

In its sample, this clone was seen a few times. The rearrangement uses TRBV7-6 and TRBJ2-1; 7 nucleotides align to TRBD2. Germline V lookup: CDR1 SGHVS, CDR2 FNYEAQ. The CDR3 has 17 amino acids. With 2 bases clipped from V and 0 bases from J, the junction kept 7 bases outside the gene matches. The chain's CDR3 is CASSLFISGDSYNEQFF. CDR3 nucleotides: TGTGCCAGCAGCTTATTCATCAGCGGGGACTCCTACAATGAGCAGTTCTTC.

The chain is built from TRBV11-3 and TRBJ2-3, with a tentative D call TRBD1 (5 bases). Germline V gene lookup returns CDR1 SGHNT and CDR2 YENEEA. With 0 bases removed from V and 4 bases from J, the gap between germline ends came to 20 bases. The CDR3 is made up of 18 amino acids. CDR3 region: CASSLDNNYRYFADTQYF. CDR3 DNA sequence: TGTGCCAGCAGCTTAGACAACAATTACAGGTATTTCGCAGATACGCAGTATTTT.

The CDR3 DNA follows: TGTGCCTGGGATTACGGACGGAGCTCCTACGAGCAGTACTTC. This translates into CAWDYGRSSYEQYF. The chain recombines TRBV30 with TRBJ2-7; D gene ambiguous. V was clipped by 5 bases and J by 0 bases, with 14 bases between them. This CDR3 comprises 14 residues. Per the germline V gene, CDR1 is GTSNPN and CDR2 is SVGIG (reference sequence). Based on the CDR3 plus reference TRBV30 and TRBJ2-7, the full variable domain is SQTIHQWPATLVQPVGSPLSLECTVEGTSNPNLYWYRQAAGRGLQLLFYSVGIGQISSEVPQNLSASRPQDRQFILSSKKLLLSDSGFYLCAWDYGRSSYEQYFGPGTRLTVT.

This chain connects TRBV2 to TRBJ2-1; D is unresolved. Trimming took off 8 bases at V and 12 bases at J, with 20 bases between the two ends. The CDR3 is made up of 13 amino acids. Per the germline V gene, CDR1 is SNHLY and CDR2 is FYNNEI. In DNA, the CDR3 is TGTGCCAGCCGTGGACCAGCCGATTTGGGGCAGTTCTTC. Encoded protein: CASRGPADLGQFF.

The V gene is TRBV6-6, the J gene TRBJ2-7, with D hard to call. V lost 0 bases and J 6 bases, leaving 9 bases between the germline ends. Germline-derived CDR1 and CDR2 are MNHNY and SVGAGI (reference sequence). There are 13 residues in the CDR3. CDR3 loop: CASSYSRAREQYF. In nucleotides, the CDR3 is TGTGCCAGCAGTTACTCTAGAGCGCGCGAGCAGTACTTC.

The gene calls are TRBV18 and TRBJ2-2; D ambiguous. The germline V and J ends were trimmed by 0 bases and 6 bases, with 11 bases remaining between them. Germline V lookup: CDR1 KGHSH, CDR2 LQKENI. The CDR3 totals 15 residues. In DNA form, the CDR3 reads TGTGCCAGCTCACCACCAGGGATTTCGTCCGGGGAGCTGTTTTTT. Residues: CASSPPGISSGELFF. The complete variable domain, with remaining parts taken from reference TRBV18 and TRBJ2-2, reads NAGVMQNPRHLVRRRGQEARLRCSPMKGHSHVYWYRQLPEEGLKFMVYLQKENIIDESGMPKERFSAEFPKEGPSILRIQQVVRGDSAAYFCASSPPGISSGELFFGEGSRLTVL.

The gene calls are TRBV6-1 and TRBJ2-2, with D possibly being TRBD2 (6 bases). CDR3 length equals 16 residues. Germline CDR1 MNHNS, CDR2 SASEGT. The germline V and J ends were trimmed by 3 bases and 6 bases, with 17 bases remaining between them. The CDR3 is CASSDIAGSLAGELFF. The DNA for the CDR3 is TGTGCCAGCAGTGACATAGCCGGGAGTTTGGCCGGGGAGCTGTTTTTT.

The J gene is TRBJ1-1, the V gene TRBV27, with D perhaps TRBD1 (6 bases). Per the germline V gene, CDR1 is MNHEY and CDR2 is SMNVEV (reference sequence). The CDR3 has 15 amino acids. Trimming shortened V by 3 bases and J by 1 base, and 12 bases separated the two germline ends. Here the CDR3 reads CASSFGGAGNTEAFF. The DNA for the CDR3 is TGTGCCAGCAGTTTCGGGGGGGCAGGGAACACTGAAGCTTTCTTT.

This chain links TRBV11-2 with TRBJ1-2, with a weak D call TRBD1 (5 bases). V lost 0 bases to trimming and J lost 5 bases, with 19 bases between them. CDR1 and CDR2 from the germline V gene are SGHAT and FQNNGV. This CDR3 has 17 amino acids. The CDR3 DNA sequence: TGTGCCAGCAGCTTAGACCCTTCGACAGCCTCTCGGTATGGCTACACCTTC. Protein: CASSLDPSTASRYGYTF.

This clone was seen a single time. V and J are TRBV6-5 and TRBJ2-7; 7 bases fit TRBD1. Germline lookup yields CDR1 MNHEY and CDR2 SVGAGI. V shed 7 bases, J shed 7 bases, and the junction held 7 bases outside the gene matches. The CDR3 runs to 12 residues. The chain's CDR3 is CASTGTAREQYF. The CDR3 DNA reads as TGTGCCAGCACCGGGACAGCGAGGGAGCAGTACTTC.

The chain couples TRBV2 to TRBJ2-2; D is possibly TRBD2 (6 bases). Germline lookup yields CDR1 SNHLY and CDR2 FYNNEI. Trimming cost V 5 bases and J 10 bases, with 20 bases left between them. The CDR3 runs to 15 residues. The CDR3 DNA is TGTGCCAGCAGTCCGAGCCTCGGGGGTGGGCTGGAGCTGTTTTTT. This codes for CASSPSLGGGLELFF.

The rearrangement links TRBV18 to TRBJ1-5, with D perhaps matching TRBD1 (5 bases). The CDR3 is 13 amino acids. The germline V gene has CDR1 KGHSH and CDR2 LQKENI. V was shortened by 6 bases and J by 4 bases, with 10 bases between the two germline ends. In nucleotides, the CDR3 is TGTGCCAGCTCCCCCGGGGCAAATCAGCCCCAGCATTTT. Its translation: CASSPGANQPQHF.